Sequencing of this TCR beta chain was carried out in a study of blood T cell repertoires in COVID-19. The CDR3 has 13 residues. The J segment lost 2 bases and the V segment lost 3 bases, leaving 0 bases of the junction unmatched. In germline, CDR1 is SGHNT, CDR2 YENEEA. Clones were read by immunoSEQ multiplex PCR, and TCRdb kept only the in-frame ones, dropping some. The table lists about 270,000 clones, approximately 86% of them singletons, with about 12% in the top ten. The clonotype comes from a woman aged 65 to 85 with COVID-19, enrolled during active disease. The chain carries TRBV11-3 and TRBJ2-7; 8 bases fit TRBD1. The sequencing sample was made of peripheral blood. DNA of the CDR3: TGTGCCAGCAGCTTGGACAGGGCCTACGAGCAGTACTTC. This codes for CASSLDRAYEQYF.